The sequence of this T cell receptor (beta chain) was determined in a study of T cells after posttransplantation cyclophosphamide. General observations from the study: Tissue-infiltrating T cells from skin or gut overlapped little with blood T cells.

The CDR3 totals 13 residues. V shed 3 bases and J 7 bases; nucleotides not matched to a gene: 3. The V gene's germline CDR1 is SGHKS and CDR2 YYEKEE (reference sequence). Here immunoSEQ multiplex PCR was the method, and the copy in TCRdb shows in-frame clones only, minus some. This sample includes roughly 40,000 clones with no singletons; its ten biggest clones take up about 5%. This clone was detected ten times or more. Its antigen is undetermined. The related graft donor's blood sample was taken on the day of bone marrow donation. This chain links TRBV5-5 with TRBJ1-2; 10 nucleotides agree with TRBD1. The receptor's source is a woman between 45 and 65 years old in good health and a related stem cell transplant donor. The specimen was PBMCs. CDR3: CASSWDRGGGYTF. Here the CDR3 DNA reads TGTGCCAGCAGCTGGGACAGGGGAGGTGGCTACACCTTC.